This T cell receptor (beta chain) was sequenced for a study of CD8+ T cells in alopecia areata (dated by TCRdb to between 2017 and 2018). Context from the whole study: Treated patients were enrolled in an open-label pilot trial of oral tofacitinib, 5 to 10 mg twice daily, for moderate-to-severe alopecia areata. Patients received tofacitinib for 6 to 18 months and were then followed off drug for 6 months to check for delayed response and recurrence. In treated patients, disease severity was measured using the SALT score, which gives the percentage of scalp surface area affected. To study T cell clonal expansion in alopecia areata, the researchers applied high-throughput TCRbeta sequencing to both the C3H/HeJ mouse model and human patients. Scalp tissue and sorted CD4+ and CD8+ peripheral blood T cells from patchy and totalis/universalis alopecia areata patients and from healthy controls were covered by human TCRbeta sequencing. Biopsies were taken from tofacitinib-treated patients at baseline and at 4 and 24 weeks of treatment, and a later scalp biopsy was taken in several of the tofacitinib-treated patients. Scalp clonality was compared among normal scalp (n=4), patchy alopecia areata scalp (n=8), and alopecia totalis/universalis scalp (n=8). RNA came from the PAXgene miRNA kit for fixed scalp, the miRNeasy kit for PBMCs, and the RNeasy kit for mouse skin. TCRbeta CDR3 regions were amplified by immunoSEQ multiplex PCR with 35 Vbeta forward and 13 Jbeta reverse primers. The study at large found these results: During tofacitinib treatment, many expanded lesional clones stuck around in both scalp and blood, and this persistence may partly explain why relapse happens after treatment is stopped. Shared TCR sequences between patients were less evident than in mice, which may be partly attributable to HLA diversity in the patient population. Scalp clonality and the number of expanded CD8+ clones among the top 100 scalp clones were significantly decreased by tofacitinib. Unlike mouse skin, which is dominated by gammadelta T cells, normal human skin has resident alphabeta T cells that are also sequenced, and this complicates analysis of the scalp TCR repertoire. Because the treated cohort was small and included a single nonresponder, larger studies are needed to assess links between baseline CD8+ expansion and response. Compared with normal scalp, lesional scalp, particularly in alopecia totalis/universalis, had higher clonality and more expanded CD8+ clones, which suggests antigenic drive.

Turning to this clone: It lacks a known antigen. No base qualities exist here, and no much larger clone lies one base off it.

The time point label, read with the paper, signifies: about four weeks on oral tofacitinib. In light of the paper, this sample's treatment or condition label describes: oral pan-JAK inhibitor, 5-10 mg twice daily. Lesional scalp punch biopsies and peripheral blood were obtained from alopecia areata patients. PBMCs were isolated by density centrifugation and stained for CD3, CD4 and CD8, and CD4+ and CD8+ T cells were sorted on a FACSAria. The germline V gene yields SQVTM for CDR1 and ANQGSEA for CDR2. Its CDR3 holds 14 amino acids, cysteine through phenylalanine. The entry retains the CDR3 DNA only, 42 bases that are in frame from base 1. A distance of 16 bases separates the germline ends of V and J, which lose 7 bases and 0 bases respectively. The library relied on the immunoSEQ multiplex PCR assay. For TCR sequencing, RNA was extracted from every sample and reverse transcribed into cDNA to serve as template. First-strand cDNA was synthesized with SuperScript III using a 2:1 mix of oligo-dT and random hexamers. A synthetic immune receptor repertoire was used to gauge amplification bias, and whatever bias remained was removed computationally. The source study handled its data this way. Raw reads were preprocessed to remove errors, and CDR3 was defined according to IMGT conventions as the region from the conserved cysteine to phenylalanine. To get clonality, Shannon entropy was normalized by log2 of the number of productive unique TCRs and the result was subtracted from 1. Scalp TCRbeta sequences were cross-referenced with sorted blood CD4 and CD8 repertoires so that the CD4 or CD8 identity of scalp clones could be inferred. Entries here come from immuneACCESS through TCRdb and include only in-frame sequences with V and J called. Some clones fail to appear in such tables; in the studies checked, an unresolved V gene covers under half of the shortfall, and the cause of the remainder is unknown. The V and J calls and clone size are taken from that table; D and trimming were inferred from the DNA. For this sample there are roughly 40,000 clones; around 71% appear just once. 20% to 25% of the sample is held by the ten biggest clonotypes.

This clonotype was obtained from a human donor with alopecia areata. The rearrangement combines TRBV29-1 with TRBJ2-7, with the D gene not clear enough to name. The sequencing used CD8+ T cells sorted from blood, collected at week 4, from a patient treated with tofacitinib. The CDR3 protein sequence reads: CSADLGDSSYEQYF. The nucleotide sequence reads as follows: TGCAGCGCAGATCTCGGCGATTCCTCCTACGAGCAGTACTTC.